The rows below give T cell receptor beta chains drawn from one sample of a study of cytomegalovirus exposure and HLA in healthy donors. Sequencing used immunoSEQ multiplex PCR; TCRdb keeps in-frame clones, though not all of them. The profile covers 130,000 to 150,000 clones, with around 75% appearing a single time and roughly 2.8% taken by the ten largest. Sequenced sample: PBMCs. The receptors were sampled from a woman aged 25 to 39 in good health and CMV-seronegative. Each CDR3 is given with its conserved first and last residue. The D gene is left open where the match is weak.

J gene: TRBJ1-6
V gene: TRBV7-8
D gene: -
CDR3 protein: CASSLDRVSPLHF

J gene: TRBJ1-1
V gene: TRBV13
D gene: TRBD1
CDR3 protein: CASSLGEGAAFF

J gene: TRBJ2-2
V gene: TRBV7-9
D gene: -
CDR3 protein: CASSLSGVNTGELFF

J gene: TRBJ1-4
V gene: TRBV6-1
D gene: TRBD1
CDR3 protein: CASSEGTGSEKLFF

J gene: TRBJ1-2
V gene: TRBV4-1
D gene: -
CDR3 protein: CASSRALQGSNYGYTF

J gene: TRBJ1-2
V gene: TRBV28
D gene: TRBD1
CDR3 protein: CASSPGQNYGYTF

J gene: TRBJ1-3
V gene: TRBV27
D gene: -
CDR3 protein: CASSSSGGNTIYF

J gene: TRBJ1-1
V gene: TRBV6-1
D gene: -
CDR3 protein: CASSPLTGITEAFF

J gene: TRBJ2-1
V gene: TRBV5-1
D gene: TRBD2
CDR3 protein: CASNGLAGGFNEQFF

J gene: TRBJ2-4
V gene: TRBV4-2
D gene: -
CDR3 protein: CASSQDLSGLINIQYF

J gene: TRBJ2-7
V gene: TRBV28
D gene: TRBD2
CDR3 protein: CASSLSELAEHEQYF

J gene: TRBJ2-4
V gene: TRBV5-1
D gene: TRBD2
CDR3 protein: CASSERTGTSSSIQYF

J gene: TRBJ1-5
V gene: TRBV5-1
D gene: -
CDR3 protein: CASSWGEGGNQPQHF

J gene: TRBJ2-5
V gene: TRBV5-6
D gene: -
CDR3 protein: CASSSGLTKGQETQYF

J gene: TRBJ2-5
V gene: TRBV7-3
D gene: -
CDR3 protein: CASSSSETQYF

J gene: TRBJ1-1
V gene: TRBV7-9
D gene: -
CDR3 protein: CASSLVRGENTEAFF

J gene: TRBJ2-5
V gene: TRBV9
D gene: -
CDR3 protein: CASSVDPRQETQYF

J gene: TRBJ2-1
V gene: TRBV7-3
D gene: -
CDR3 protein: CASSREDRENEQFF

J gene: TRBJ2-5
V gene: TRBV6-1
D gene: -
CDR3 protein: CASSDTGHQETQYF

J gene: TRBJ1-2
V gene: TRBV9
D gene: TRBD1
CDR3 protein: CASSAGPGGSNYGYTF

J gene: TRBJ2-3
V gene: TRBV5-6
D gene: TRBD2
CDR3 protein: CASSKRLAGNTDTQYF

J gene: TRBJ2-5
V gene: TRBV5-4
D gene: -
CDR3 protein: CASSLFQGETQYF

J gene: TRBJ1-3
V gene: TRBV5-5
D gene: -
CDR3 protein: CASSSPYKEGNTIYF

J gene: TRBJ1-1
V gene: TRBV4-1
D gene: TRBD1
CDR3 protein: CASSHGLGTGNTEAFF

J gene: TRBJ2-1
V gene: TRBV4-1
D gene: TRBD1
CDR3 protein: CASSHPDRGPYNEQFF

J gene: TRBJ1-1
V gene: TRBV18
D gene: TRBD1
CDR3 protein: CASSPMDRGIAEAFF

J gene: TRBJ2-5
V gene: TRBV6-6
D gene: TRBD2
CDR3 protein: CATRVAGPEETQYF

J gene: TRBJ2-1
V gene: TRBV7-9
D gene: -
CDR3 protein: CASSLVRGGNEQFF

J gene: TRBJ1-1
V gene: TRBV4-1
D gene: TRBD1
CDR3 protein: CASQGQLKNTEAFF

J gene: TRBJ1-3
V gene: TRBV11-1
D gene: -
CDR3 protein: CASSAYPPGNTIYF

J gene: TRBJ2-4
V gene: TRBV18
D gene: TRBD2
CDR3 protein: CASSPPRGTSGSSNIQYF